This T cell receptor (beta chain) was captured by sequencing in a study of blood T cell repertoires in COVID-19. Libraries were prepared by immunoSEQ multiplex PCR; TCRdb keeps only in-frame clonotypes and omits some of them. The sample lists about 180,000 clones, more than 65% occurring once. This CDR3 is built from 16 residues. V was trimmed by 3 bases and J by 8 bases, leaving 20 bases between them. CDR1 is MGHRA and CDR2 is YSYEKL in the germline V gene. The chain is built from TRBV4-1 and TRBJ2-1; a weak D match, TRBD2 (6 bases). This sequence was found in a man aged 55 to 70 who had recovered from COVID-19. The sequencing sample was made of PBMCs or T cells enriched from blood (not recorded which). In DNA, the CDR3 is TGCGCCAGCAGCCAGGCAACTAGCCTTTCTCTGGATGAGCAGTTCTTC. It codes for CASSQATSLSLDEQFF.